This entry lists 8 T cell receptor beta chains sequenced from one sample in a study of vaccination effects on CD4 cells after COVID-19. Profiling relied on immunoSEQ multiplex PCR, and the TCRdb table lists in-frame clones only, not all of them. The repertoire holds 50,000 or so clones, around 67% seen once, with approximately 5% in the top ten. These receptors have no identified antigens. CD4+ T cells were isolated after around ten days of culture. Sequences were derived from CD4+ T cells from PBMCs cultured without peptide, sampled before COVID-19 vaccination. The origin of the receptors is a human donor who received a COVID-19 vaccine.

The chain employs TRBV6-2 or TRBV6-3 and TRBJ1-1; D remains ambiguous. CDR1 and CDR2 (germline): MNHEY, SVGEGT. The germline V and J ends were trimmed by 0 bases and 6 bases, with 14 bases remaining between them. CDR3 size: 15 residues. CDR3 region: CASSYSNTVRAEAFF. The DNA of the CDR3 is TGTGCCAGCAGTTACTCGAACACGGTTAGGGCTGAAGCTTTCTTT.

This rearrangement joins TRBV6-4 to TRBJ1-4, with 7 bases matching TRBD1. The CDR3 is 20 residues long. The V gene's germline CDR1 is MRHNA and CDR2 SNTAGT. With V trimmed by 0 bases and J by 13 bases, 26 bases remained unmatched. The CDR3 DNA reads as TGTGCCAGCAGTGACTCGAGGTCCCTCCAGGACAGGTCTTTTAATGCGGGACTGTTTTTT. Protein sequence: CASSDSRSLQDRSFNAGLFF.

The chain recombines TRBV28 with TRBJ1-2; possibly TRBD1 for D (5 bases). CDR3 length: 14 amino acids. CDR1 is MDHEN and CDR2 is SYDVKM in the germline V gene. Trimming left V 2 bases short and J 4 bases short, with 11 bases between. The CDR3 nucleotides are TGTGCCAGCAGTTTAGGGGACGCGGGCTATGGCTACACCTTC. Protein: CASSLGDAGYGYTF.

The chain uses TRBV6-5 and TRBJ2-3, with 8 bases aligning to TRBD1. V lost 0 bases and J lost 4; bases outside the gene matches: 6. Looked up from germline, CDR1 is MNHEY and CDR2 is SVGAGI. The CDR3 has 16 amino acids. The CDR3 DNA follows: TGTGCCAGCAGTTACTCAGGGCAGGGGGCTGCAGATACGCAGTATTTT. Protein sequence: CASSYSGQGAADTQYF.

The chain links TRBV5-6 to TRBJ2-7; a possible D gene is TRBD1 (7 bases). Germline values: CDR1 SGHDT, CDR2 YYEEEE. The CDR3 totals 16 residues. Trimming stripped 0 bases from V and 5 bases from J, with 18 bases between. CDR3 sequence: CASSLETGPREDEQYF. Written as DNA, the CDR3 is TGTGCCAGCAGCTTGGAGACAGGGCCAAGGGAGGACGAGCAGTACTTC.

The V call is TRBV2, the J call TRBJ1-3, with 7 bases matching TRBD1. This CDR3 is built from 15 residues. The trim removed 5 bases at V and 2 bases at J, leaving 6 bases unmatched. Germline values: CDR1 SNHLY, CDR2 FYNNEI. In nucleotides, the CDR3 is TGTGCCAGCAGTTCCCCAGGGGGTCCTGGAAACACCATATATTTT. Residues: CASSSPGGPGNTIYF.

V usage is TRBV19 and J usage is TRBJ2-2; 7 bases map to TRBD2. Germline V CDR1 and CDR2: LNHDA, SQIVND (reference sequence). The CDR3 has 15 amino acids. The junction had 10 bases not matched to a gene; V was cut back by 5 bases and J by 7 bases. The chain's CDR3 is CASSRGGGTGGELFF. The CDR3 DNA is TGTGCCAGTAGTCGTGGCGGGGGAACGGGCGGGGAGCTGTTTTTT.

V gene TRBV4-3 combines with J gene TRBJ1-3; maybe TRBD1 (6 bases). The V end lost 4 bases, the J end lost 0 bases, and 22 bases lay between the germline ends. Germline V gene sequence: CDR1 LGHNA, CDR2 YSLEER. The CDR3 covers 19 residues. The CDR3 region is CASSPGINRQESSGNTIYF. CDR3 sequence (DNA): TGCGCCAGCAGCCCGGGTATAAATAGACAGGAAAGCTCTGGAAACACCATATATTTT.